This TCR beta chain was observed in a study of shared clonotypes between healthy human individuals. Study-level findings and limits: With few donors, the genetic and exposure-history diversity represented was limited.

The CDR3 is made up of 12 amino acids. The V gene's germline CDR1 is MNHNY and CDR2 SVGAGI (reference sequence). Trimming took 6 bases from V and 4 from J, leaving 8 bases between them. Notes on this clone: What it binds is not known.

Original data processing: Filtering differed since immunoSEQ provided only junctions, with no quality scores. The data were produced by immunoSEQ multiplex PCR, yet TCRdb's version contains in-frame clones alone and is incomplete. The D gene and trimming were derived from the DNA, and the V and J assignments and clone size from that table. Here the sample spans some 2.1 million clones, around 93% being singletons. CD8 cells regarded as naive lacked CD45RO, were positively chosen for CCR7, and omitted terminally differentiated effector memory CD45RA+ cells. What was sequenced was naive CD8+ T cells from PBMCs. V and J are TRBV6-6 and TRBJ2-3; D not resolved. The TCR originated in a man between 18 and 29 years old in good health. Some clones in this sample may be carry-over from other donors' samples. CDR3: CASRPRADTQYF. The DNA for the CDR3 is TGTGCCAGCAGACCTAGGGCAGATACGCAGTATTTT.